This TCR beta chain is from a study of Ad26.COV2.S vaccination and SARS-CoV-2 variants. Note on this clone: The antigen is not known.

Treatment given: 15 to 20 received Ad26.COV2.S at low or high dose, single or two shots; 5 received placebo; per-sample allocation not given. Day 63 after the first injection of vaccine or placebo was the sampling time. Boston provided a donor who was an adult aged 18-55 years. The table came from immunoSEQ multiplex PCR; TCRdb's copy has only in-frame clones and leaves some out. Among 200,000 to 300,000 clones listed, around 90% were seen once. Germline V gives CDR1 SGDLS, CDR2 YYNGEE. This CDR3 is built from 14 residues. The V and J ends lost 3 bases and 0 bases respectively, with 7 bases between them. Whole-study results and caveats: The authors reported substantial breadth in spike-specific CD8+ and CD4+ T cell responses after vaccination. Ad26.COV2.S recipients had broader spike-specific TCRs (P = 0.0014).

The TCR originated in a person between 18 and 65 years old who received the Ad26.COV2.S COVID-19 vaccine or a placebo. This rearrangement joins TRBV9 to TRBJ1-3; D uncertain. Sequenced material: peripheral blood, taken in a trial of Ad26.COV2.S vaccine versus placebo. The CDR3 here is CASSADISGNTIYF. CDR3 coding DNA: TGTGCCAGCAGCGCCGACATCTCTGGAAACACCATATATTTT.